This record covers a single T cell receptor beta chain. Its specificity is unknown. This record comes from a study of shared clonotypes between healthy human individuals. Study conclusions and caveats: Naive subsets, compared against memory subsets, generally had larger estimated richness values.

This CDR3 has 16 residues. V dropped 4 bases and J dropped 7 bases, with 20 bases sitting between them. The germline V gene encodes CDR1 LGHNA and CDR2 YNFKEQ. Adults of Caucasian background living in Nashville, Tennessee made up all donors. Sorted-subset replicate PCR reactions were performed with about 200 ng DNA, corresponding to tens of thousands of T cell genomes. TCRdb's copy holds only in-frame clones and misses some; the assay was immunoSEQ multiplex PCR. The sample has more than 500,000 clones; roughly 95% are singletons. This receptor was taken from a woman in her 30s in good health. The sequencing sample was made of naive CD4+ T cells sorted from blood. The subset denotes: CD45RA+ positively selected. This chain links TRBV4-2 with TRBJ2-4, with D tentatively TRBD2 (6 bases). CDR3 in DNA: TGTGCCAGCAGCCGCGTCGTAGGACTACAATTGAACATTCAGTACTTC. Residues: CASSRVVGLQLNIQYF.